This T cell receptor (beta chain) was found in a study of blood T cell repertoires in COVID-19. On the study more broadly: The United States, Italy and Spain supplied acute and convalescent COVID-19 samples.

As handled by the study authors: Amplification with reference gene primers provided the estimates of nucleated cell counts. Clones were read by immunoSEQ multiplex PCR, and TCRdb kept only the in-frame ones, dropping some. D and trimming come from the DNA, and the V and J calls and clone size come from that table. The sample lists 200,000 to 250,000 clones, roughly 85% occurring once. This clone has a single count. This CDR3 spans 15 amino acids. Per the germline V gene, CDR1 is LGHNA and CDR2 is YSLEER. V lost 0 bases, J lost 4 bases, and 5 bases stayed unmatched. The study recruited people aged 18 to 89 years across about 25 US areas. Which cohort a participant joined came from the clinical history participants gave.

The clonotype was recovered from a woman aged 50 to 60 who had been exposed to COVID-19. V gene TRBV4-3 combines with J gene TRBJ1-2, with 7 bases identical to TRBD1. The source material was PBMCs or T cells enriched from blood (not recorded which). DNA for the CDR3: TGCGCCAGCAGCCAAGAAGGGGGCACTAGCTATGGCTACACCTTC. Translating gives CASSQEGGTSYGYTF.